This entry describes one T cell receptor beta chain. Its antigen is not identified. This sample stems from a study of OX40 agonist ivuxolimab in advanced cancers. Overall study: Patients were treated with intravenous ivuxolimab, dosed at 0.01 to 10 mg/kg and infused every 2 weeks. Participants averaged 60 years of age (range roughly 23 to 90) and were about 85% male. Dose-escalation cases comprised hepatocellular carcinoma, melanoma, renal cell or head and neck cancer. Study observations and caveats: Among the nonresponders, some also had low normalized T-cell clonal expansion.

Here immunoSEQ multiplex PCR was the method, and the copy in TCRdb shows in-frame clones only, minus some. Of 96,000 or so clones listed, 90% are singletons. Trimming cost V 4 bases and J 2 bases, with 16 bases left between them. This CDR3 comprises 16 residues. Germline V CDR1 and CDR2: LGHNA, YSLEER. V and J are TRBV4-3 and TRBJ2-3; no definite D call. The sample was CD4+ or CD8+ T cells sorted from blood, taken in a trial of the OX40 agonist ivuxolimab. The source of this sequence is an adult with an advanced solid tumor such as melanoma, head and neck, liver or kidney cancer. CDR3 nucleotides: TGCGCCAGCAGCCCCCGAACGGGCGGAGCCACAGATACGCAGTATTTT. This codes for CASSPRTGGATDTQYF.